The entry below gives a single T cell receptor beta chain sequence along with its context. Its specificity is not known. This sample was included in a study of beta chain features in type 1 diabetes. General observations from the study: In every one of the four CD4+ subsets, TCRB CDR3s were moderately but significantly shorter in Type 1 diabetes patients.

There are 14 residues in the CDR3. The V gene lost 0 bases and the J gene lost 8 bases, with 13 bases spanning the gap. Germline values: CDR1 LGHNT, CDR2 FRNRAP. The sequenced template was cDNA made from the entire isolated RNA. The method was immunoSEQ multiplex PCR; TCRdb's version includes in-frame clones alone and lacks a portion of them. The sample lists approximately 170,000 clones, 63% occurring once. The source is a man aged 25 to 40 with type 1 diabetes. Source material: naive CD4+ T cells from blood. The chain employs TRBV12-5 and TRBJ1-2, with no clear D. The CDR3 nucleotides are TGTGCTAGTGGTTTGGTATTAAGGACGTCAGGCTACACCTTC. Its protein product is CASGLVLRTSGYTF.